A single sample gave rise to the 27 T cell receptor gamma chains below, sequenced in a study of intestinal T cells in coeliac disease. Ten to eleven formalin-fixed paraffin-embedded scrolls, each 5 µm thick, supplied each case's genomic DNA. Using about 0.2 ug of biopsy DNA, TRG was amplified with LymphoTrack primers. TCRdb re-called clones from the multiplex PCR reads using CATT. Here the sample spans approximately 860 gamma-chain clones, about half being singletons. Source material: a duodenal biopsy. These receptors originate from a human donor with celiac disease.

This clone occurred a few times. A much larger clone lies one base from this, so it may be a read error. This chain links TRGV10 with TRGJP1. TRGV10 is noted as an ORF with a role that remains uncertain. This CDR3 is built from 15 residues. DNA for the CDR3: TGTGCTGCGTGGGATTATGGGGCCACTGGTTGGCTCAAGATATTT. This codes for CAAWDYGATGWLKIF.

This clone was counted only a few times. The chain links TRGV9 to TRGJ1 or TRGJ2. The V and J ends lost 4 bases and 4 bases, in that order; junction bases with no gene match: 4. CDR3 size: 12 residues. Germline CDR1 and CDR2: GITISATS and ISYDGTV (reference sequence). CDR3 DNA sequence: TGTGCCTTGTGGGAAAAGTATTATAAGAAACTCTTT. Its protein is CALWEKYYKKLF.

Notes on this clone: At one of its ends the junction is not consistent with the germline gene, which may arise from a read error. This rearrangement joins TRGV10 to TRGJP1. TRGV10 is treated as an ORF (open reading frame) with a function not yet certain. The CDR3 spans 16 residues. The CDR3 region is CTAWDLINLFGWFKIF. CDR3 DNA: TGTACTGCGTGGGATCTAATCAACCTTTTTGGTTGGTTCAAGATATTT.

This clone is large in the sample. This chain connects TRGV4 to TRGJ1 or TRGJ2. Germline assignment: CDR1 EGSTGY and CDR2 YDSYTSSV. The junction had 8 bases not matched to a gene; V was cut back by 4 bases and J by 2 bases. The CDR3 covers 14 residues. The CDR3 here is CATWDRADYYKKLF. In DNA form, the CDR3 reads TGTGCCACCTGGGACAGGGCCGATTATTATAAGAAACTCTTT.

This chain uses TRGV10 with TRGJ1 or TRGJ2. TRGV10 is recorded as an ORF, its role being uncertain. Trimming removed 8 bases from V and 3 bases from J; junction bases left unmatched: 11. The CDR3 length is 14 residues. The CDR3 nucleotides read TGTGCTGCGTGGATTGAGGCTTTTTATTATAAGAAACTCTTT. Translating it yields CAAWIEAFYYKKLF.

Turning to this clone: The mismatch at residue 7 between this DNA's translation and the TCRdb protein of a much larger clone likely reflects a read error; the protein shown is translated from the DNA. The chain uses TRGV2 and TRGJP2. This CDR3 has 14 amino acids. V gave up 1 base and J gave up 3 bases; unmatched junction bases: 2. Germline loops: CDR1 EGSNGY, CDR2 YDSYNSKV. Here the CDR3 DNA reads TGTGCCACCTGGGACGGTCGTAGTGATTGGATCAAGACGTTT. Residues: CATWDGRSDWIKTF.

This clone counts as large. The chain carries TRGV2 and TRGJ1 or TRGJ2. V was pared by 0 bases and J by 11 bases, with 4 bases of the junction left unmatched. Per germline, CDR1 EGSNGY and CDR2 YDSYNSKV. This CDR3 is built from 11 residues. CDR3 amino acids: CATWDGFEKLF. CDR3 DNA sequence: TGTGCCACCTGGGACGGGTTTGAGAAACTCTTT.

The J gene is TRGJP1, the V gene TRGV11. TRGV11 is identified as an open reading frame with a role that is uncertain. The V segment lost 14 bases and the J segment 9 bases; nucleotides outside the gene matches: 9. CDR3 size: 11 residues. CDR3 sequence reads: CASGVCWFKIF. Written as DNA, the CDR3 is TGTGCCTCCGGAGTCTGTTGGTTCAAGATATTT.

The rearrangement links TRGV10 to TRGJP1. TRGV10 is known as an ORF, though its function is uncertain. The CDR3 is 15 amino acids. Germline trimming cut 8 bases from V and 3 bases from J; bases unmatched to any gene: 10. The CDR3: CAAWGLKATGWFKIF. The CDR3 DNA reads TGTGCTGCGTGGGGATTGAAGGCCACTGGTTGGTTCAAGATATTT.

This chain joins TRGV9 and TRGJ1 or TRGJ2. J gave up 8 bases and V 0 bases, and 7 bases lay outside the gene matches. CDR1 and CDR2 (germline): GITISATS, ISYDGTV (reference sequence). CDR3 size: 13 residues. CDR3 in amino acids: CALWEVLRDKKLF. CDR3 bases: TGTGCCTTGTGGGAGGTGCTTCGAGATAAGAAACTCTTT.

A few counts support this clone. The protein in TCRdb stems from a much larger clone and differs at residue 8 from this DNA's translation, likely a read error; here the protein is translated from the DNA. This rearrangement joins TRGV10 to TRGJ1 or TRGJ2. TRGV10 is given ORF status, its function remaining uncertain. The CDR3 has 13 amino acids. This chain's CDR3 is CAAWSPNHYKKLF. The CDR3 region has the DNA TGTGCTGCGTGGTCCCCGAATCATTATAAGAAACTCTTT.

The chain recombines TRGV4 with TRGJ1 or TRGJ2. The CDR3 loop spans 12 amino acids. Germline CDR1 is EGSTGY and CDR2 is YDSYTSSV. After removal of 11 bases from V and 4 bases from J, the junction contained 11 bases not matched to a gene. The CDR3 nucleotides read TGTGCCAACCTGGGATCCTATTATAAGAAACTCTTT. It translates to CANLGSYYKKLF.

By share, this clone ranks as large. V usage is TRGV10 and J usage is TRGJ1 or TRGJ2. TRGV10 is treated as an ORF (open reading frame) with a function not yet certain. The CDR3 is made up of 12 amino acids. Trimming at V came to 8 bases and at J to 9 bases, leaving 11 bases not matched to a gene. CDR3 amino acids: CAAWDWGRKKLF. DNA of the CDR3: TGTGCTGCGTGGGATTGGGGTCGTAAGAAACTCTTT.

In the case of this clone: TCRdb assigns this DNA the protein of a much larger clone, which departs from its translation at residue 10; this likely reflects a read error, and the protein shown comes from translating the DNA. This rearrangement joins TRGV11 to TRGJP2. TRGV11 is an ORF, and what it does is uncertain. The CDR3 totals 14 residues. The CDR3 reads CACWIERSDRIKTF. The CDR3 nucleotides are TGTGCCTGCTGGATTGAACGTAGTGATCGGATCAAGACGTTT.

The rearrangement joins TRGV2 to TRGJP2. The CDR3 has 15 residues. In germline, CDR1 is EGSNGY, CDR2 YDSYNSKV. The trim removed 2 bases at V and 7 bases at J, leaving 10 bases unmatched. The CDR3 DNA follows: TGTGCCACCTGGGACGAGGGGGTCGTTGATTGGATCAAGACGTTT. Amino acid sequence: CATWDEGVVDWIKTF.

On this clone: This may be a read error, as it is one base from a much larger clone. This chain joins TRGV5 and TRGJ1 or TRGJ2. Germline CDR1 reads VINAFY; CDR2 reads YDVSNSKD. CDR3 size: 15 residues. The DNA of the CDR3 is TGTGCCACCTGGGACAGGCCCCGAGAGGATTATAAGAAGCTCTTT. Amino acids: CATWDRPREDYKKLF.

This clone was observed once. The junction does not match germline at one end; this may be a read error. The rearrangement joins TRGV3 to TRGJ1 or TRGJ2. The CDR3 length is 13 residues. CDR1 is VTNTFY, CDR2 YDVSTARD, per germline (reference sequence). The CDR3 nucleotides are TGTGCCGACCTGGGAAAGTGGTATTATAAGAAGCTCTTT. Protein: CADLGKWYYKKLF.

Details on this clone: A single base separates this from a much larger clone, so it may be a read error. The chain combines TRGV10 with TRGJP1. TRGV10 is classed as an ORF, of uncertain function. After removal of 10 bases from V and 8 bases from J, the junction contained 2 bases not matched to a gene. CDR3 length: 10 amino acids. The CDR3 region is CAASGWFKIF. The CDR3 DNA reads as TGTGCTGCGTCAGGTTGGTTCAAGATATTT.

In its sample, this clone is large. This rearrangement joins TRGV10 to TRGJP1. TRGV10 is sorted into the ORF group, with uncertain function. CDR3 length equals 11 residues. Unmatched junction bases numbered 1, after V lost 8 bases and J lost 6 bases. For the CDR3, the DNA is TGTGCTGCGTGGGCTGGTTGGTTCAAGATATTT. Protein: CAAWAGWFKIF.

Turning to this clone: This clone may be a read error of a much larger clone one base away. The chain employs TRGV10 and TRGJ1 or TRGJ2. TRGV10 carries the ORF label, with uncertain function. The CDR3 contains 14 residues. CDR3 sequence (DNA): TGTGCTGCGTGGGATGACGCGATAGGGTATAAGAAACTCTTC. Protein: CAAWDDAIGYKKLF.

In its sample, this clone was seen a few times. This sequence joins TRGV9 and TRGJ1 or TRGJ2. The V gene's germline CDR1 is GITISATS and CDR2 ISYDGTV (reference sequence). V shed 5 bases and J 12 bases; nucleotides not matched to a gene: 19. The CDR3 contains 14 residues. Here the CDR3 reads CALWGGALFRGKLF. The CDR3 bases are TGTGCCTTGTGGGGAGGTGCCTTATTTCGGGGGAAACTCTTT.

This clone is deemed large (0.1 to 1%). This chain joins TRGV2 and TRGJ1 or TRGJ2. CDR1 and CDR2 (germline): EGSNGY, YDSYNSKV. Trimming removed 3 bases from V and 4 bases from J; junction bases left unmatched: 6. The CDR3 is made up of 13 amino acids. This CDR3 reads CATWDLGYYKKLF. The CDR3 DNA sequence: TGTGCCACCTGGGACCTTGGGTATTATAAGAAACTCTTT.

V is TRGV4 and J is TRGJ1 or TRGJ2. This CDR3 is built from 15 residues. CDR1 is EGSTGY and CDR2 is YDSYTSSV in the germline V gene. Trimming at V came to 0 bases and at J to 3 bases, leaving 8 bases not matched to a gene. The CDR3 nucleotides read TGTGCCACCTGGGATGGGCATCGAATTTATTATAAGAAACTCTTT. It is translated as CATWDGHRIYYKKLF.

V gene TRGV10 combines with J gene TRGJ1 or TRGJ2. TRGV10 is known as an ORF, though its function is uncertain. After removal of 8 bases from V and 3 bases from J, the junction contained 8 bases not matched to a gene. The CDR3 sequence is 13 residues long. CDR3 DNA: TGTGCTGCGTGGGATTCTTTTTATTATAAGAAACTCTTT. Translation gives CAAWDSFYYKKLF.

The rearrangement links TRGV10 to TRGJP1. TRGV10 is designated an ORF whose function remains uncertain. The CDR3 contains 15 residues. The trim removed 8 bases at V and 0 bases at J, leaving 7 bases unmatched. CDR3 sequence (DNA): TGTGCTGCGTGGGAATTTGATACCACTGGTTGGTTCAAGATATTT. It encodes CAAWEFDTTGWFKIF.

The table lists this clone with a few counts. CDR3 protein: CAAWVKPFGDWIKTF. Here the CDR3 DNA reads TGTGCTGCGTGGGTAAAACCTTTCGGTGATTGGATCAAGACGTTT. The J gene is TRGJP2, the V gene TRGV10. TRGV10 qualifies as an ORF whose function is uncertain. This CDR3 is built from 15 residues. V lost 8 bases to trimming and J lost 6 bases; unmatched junction nucleotides: 13.

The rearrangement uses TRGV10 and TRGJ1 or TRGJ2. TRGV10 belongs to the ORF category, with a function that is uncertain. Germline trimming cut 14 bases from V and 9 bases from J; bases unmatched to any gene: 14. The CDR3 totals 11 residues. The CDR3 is CARELVRKKLF. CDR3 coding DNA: TGTGCTCGCGAGTTGGTACGTAAGAAACTCTTT.